The 4 T cell receptor beta chains reported below all come from one sample, sequenced in a study of cytomegalovirus exposure and HLA in healthy donors. Assay used: immunoSEQ multiplex PCR; TCRdb lists only in-frame clones, some missing. Among some 140,000 clones listed, roughly nine tenths were seen once. The material sequenced was PBMCs. The receptors were gathered from a man younger than 30 in good health and CMV-seronegative.

This clone has only a few counts. This chain joins TRBV7-2 and TRBJ2-7; D call uncertain. V lost 5 bases and J 6 bases, leaving 14 bases between the germline ends. The CDR3 length is 13 residues. CDR1 and CDR2 (germline): SGHTA, FQGNSA. The CDR3 DNA reads as TGTGCCAGCAGCCGCAGCGACTTGGGCGAGCAGTACTTC. Amino acids: CASSRSDLGEQYF.

The V gene is TRBV7-2, the J gene TRBJ2-7, with a possible D match to TRBD2 (6 bases). Germline V gene sequence: CDR1 SGHTA, CDR2 FQGNSA. The V gene lost 7 bases and the J gene lost 3 bases, with 16 bases spanning the gap. CDR3 length equals 14 residues. CDR3 in DNA: TGTGCCAGCACCCCAGACTGGGACTTCTACGAGCAGTACTTC. It is translated as CASTPDWDFYEQYF.

The chain joins TRBV10-3 to TRBJ1-2; D call uncertain. CDR1 and CDR2 (germline): ENHRY, SYGVKD. The CDR3 is made up of 15 amino acids. Trimming stripped 8 bases from V and 0 bases from J, with 16 bases between. The CDR3 bases are TGTGCCATCGCCCCCCGGGGAGCTGCTAACTATGGCTACACCTTC. Its protein is CAIAPRGAANYGYTF.

The chain combines TRBV7-9 with TRBJ2-7; TRBD2 aligns across 8 bases. The CDR3 runs to 14 residues. Trimming took 2 bases from V and 3 from J; bases not matched to a gene: 3. Germline assignment: CDR1 SEHNR and CDR2 FQNEAQ (reference sequence). The CDR3 DNA is TGTGCCAGCAGCTTAACTAGCGGATTCTACGAGCAGTACTTC. This gives the protein CASSLTSGFYEQYF.